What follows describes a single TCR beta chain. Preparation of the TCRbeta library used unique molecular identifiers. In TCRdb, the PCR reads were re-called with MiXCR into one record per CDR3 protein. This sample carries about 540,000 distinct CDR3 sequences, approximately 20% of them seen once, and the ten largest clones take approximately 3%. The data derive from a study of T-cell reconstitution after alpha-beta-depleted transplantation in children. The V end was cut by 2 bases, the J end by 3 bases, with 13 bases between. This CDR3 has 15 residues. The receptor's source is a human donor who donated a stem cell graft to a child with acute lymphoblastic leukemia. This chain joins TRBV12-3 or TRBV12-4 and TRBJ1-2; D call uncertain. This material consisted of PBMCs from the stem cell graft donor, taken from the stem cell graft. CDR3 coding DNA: TGTGCCAGCAGTTTAAGGCCGATACTATACTATGGCTACACCTTC. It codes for CASSLRPILYYGYTF.